This TCR beta chain was sequenced during a study of T cells in Graves' hyperthyroidism and ophthalmopathy. This CDR3 region has 15 residues. The germline V gene encodes CDR1 LNHDA and CDR2 SQIVND (reference sequence). As concerns this clonotype: A single base separates this from a much larger clone, so it may be a read error.

RNA transcripts gave rise to amplified TCR beta CDR3 regions. HTBI primers were employed in a first-round RT-PCR of the TCR CDR3. TCRdb re-derived calls from the multiplex PCR reads in MiXCR, one entry per CDR3 protein. The data show some 460,000 distinct CDR3 sequences, 15% to 19% seen once. Stable hyperthyroidism: no ophthalmopathy progression over 18 months of follow-up. The V gene is TRBV19, the J gene TRBJ1-5; D may be TRBD1 (5 bases). Material: blood. This TCR was sampled from a woman aged 18-29 years with Graves' hyperthyroidism. This CDR3 reads CASNPGRTFNRPQHF. The DNA for the CDR3 is TGTGCCAGCAACCCGGGACGGACATTCAATCGGCCCCAGCATTTT.